The next 8 T cell receptor beta chains were all read from a single sample in a study of shared clonotypes between healthy human individuals. Assay: immunoSEQ multiplex PCR; the TCRdb copy retains only in-frame clones and omits some. The table lists some 2.1 million clones, roughly 96% of them singletons. The sample consisted of naive CD4+ T cells sorted from blood. Subset denoted: CD45RA+ positively selected. These receptors all stem from a man younger than 30 in good health.

This clone came up once. The chain has TRBV18 and TRBJ2-7; TRBD1 might be the D (5 bases). This CDR3 has 13 residues. V lost 0 bases and J 5 bases, leaving 8 bases between the germline ends. The germline gives CDR1 KGHSH, CDR2 LQKENI. The CDR3 bases are TGTGCCAGCTCACCACCAGGACAACACGAGCAGTACTTC. This encodes CASSPPGQHEQYF. The variable domain in full, completed from reference TRBV18 and TRBJ2-7, reads NAGVMQNPRHLVRRRGQEARLRCSPMKGHSHVYWYRQLPEEGLKFMVYLQKENIIDESGMPKERFSAEFPKEGPSILRIQQVVRGDSAAYFCASSPPGQHEQYFGPGTRLTVT.

The chain links TRBV5-5 to TRBJ1-6, with D hard to call. V lost 4 bases and J 4 bases, leaving 9 bases between the germline ends. From germline, CDR1 is SGHKS and CDR2 YYEKEE (reference sequence). The CDR3 totals 14 residues. CDR3 sequence (DNA): TGTGCCAGCAGCCCGACGAGATATAATTCACCCCTCCACTTT. Amino acids: CASSPTRYNSPLHF.

The chain carries TRBV28 and TRBJ2-7, with D possibly TRBD2 on 6 matching bases. Germline CDR1 and CDR2: MDHEN and SYDVKM. Trimming cost V 6 bases and J 6 bases, with 12 bases left between them. The CDR3 has 12 amino acids. The CDR3 reads CASSSGLFEQYF. Written as DNA, the CDR3 is TGTGCCAGCAGCTCGGGACTTTTCGAGCAGTACTTC.

The CDR3 nucleotides read TGTGCCAGTAGGATGTCAGGGTTTGGCAATGAGCAGTTCTTC. Residues: CASRMSGFGNEQFF. V usage is TRBV19 and J usage is TRBJ2-1; the D gene is possibly TRBD1 (5 bases). The CDR3 runs to 14 residues. Germline V gene data show CDR1 as LNHDA and CDR2 as SQIVND (reference sequence). Trimming removed 6 bases from V and 6 bases from J, with 15 bases in between.

V gene TRBV27 combines with J gene TRBJ1-1; 10 bases line up with TRBD1. With V trimmed by 4 bases and J by 3 bases, 5 bases remained unmatched. The CDR3 sequence is 15 residues long. CDR1 and CDR2 (germline): MNHEY, SMNVEV (reference sequence). CDR3 nucleotide sequence: TGTGCCAGCAGTTCCTGGACAGGGGGATACACTGAAGCTTTCTTT. Residues: CASSSWTGGYTEAFF.

The chain links TRBV2 to TRBJ1-3; the D is unclear. Trimming took 6 bases from V and 0 from J, leaving 12 bases between them. CDR3 length equals 15 residues. Per the germline V gene, CDR1 is SNHLY and CDR2 is FYNNEI. CDR3 in DNA: TGTGCCAGCAGAAGTCCGGGGTCCTCTGGAAACACCATATATTTT. Encoded protein: CASRSPGSSGNTIYF.

This rearrangement joins TRBV30 to TRBJ1-6; TRBD1 aligns across 7 bases. The CDR3 loop spans 13 amino acids. CDR1 is GTSNPN, CDR2 SVGIG, per germline (reference sequence). In DNA, the CDR3 is TGTGGCTTGGGGGACAGTGGGAAAGCGCATCTCCACTTT. Protein product: CGLGDSGKAHLHF.

This sequence joins TRBV4-1 and TRBJ1-4; D is ambiguous. Germline V gene lookup returns CDR1 MGHRA and CDR2 YSYEKL. The CDR3 has 14 residues. V lost 0 bases to trimming and J lost 9 bases, with 11 bases between them. The CDR3 reads CASSQDDGSKKLFF. The CDR3 bases are TGCGCCAGCAGCCAAGATGACGGCAGCAAAAAACTGTTTTTT.